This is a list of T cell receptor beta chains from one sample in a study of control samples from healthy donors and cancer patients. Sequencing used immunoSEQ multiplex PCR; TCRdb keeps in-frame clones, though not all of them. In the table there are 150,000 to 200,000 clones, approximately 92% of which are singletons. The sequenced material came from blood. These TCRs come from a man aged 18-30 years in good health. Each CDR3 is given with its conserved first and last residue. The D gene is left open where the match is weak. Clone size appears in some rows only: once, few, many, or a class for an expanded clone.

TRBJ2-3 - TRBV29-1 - TGCAGCGTCCTTCGGGGAACAGATACGCAGTATTTT CSVLRGTDTQYF
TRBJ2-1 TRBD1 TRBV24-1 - TGTGCCACCAGTGGTACTGTCCGGGACAGGCCCCCCGACGAGCAGTTCTTC CATSGTVRDRPPDEQFF
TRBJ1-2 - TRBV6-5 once TGTGCCAGCAGCCTGAGAGCAGTAGAGGCCTATGGCTACACCTTC CASSLRAVEAYGYTF
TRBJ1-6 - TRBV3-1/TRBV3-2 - TGTGCCAGCAGCCAAGGGGTGAGGTCACCCCTCCACTTT CASSQGVRSPLHF
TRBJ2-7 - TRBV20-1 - TGCAGTGCTAGTGGGGAATCCTACGAGCAGTACTTC CSASGESYEQYF
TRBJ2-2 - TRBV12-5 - TGTGCTAGTGGTTCCCACGACCACGGTCGGGCCGGGGAGCTGTTTTTT CASGSHDHGRAGELFF
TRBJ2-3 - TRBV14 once TGTGCCAGCAGCCAAGTGCGGTCCGATACGCAGTATTTT CASSQVRSDTQYF
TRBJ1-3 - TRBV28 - TGTGCCAGCAGTTTTTTCCTAGTCGGCAGGTCTAACTCTGGAAACACCATATATTTT CASSFFLVGRSNSGNTIYF
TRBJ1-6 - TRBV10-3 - TGTGCCATCAGTGGAGGAAGACAGATTAATTCACCCCTCCACTTT CAISGGRQINSPLHF
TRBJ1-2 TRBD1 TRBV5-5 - TGTGCCAGCAGCTTGAGGGACAGCTATGGCTACACCTTC CASSLRDSYGYTF
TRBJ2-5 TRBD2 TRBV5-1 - TGCGCCAGCAGCTTAGGGCTAGCGGGGGGGCAAGAGACCCAGTACTTC CASSLGLAGGQETQYF
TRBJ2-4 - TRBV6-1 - TGTGCCAGCAGTGAACGGGGTTCTTGGAACAAAAACATTCAGTACTTC CASSERGSWNKNIQYF
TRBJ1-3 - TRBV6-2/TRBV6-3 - TGTGCCAGCAGTTACTTAGCCAGGCCTGGAAACACCATATATTTT CASSYLARPGNTIYF
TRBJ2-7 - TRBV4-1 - TGCGCCAGCAGCCACGGAGGACAACCGATTTACGAGCAGTACTTC CASSHGGQPIYEQYF
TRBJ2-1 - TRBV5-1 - TGCGCCAGCAGCTTGGGCCGGGACTCAAGCTCCTACAATGAGCAGTTCTTC CASSLGRDSSSYNEQFF
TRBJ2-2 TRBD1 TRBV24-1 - TGTGCCACCAGTGACCTACAGGGGCGCACCGGGGAGCTGTTTTTT CATSDLQGRTGELFF
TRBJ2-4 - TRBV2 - TGTGCCAGCAGCTGGGACCTGAAAAACATTCAGTACTTC CASSWDLKNIQYF
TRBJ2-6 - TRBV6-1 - TGTGCCAGCAGTGAAGCGCTCGTGGGGCAGGGACGGCGCGGGGCCAACGTCCTGACTTTC CASSEALVGQGRRGANVLTF
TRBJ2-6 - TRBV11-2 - TGTGCCAGCAGCTTAACCAACACTGGGGCCAACGTCCTGACTTTC CASSLTNTGANVLTF
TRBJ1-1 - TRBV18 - TGTGCCAGCTCACCGGACCCCGGGGAGACTGAAGCTTTCTTT CASSPDPGETEAFF
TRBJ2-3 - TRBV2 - TGTGCCACACCTGGGACGGATGGCAACACAGATACGCAGTATTTT CATPGTDGNTDTQYF
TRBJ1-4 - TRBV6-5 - TGTGCCAGCAGTCAGGTGCCGACTAATGAAAAACTGTTTTTT CASSQVPTNEKLFF
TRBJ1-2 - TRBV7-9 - TGTGCCAGCAGCTTCCCCAATGGGCTCTATGGCTACACCTTC CASSFPNGLYGYTF
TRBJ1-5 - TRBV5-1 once TGCGCCAGCAGAAGCGACGCCAATCAGCCCCAGCATTTT CASRSDANQPQHF
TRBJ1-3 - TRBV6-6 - TGTGCCAGCAGTCGGATAGGGGAAGACACCATATATTTT CASSRIGEDTIYF